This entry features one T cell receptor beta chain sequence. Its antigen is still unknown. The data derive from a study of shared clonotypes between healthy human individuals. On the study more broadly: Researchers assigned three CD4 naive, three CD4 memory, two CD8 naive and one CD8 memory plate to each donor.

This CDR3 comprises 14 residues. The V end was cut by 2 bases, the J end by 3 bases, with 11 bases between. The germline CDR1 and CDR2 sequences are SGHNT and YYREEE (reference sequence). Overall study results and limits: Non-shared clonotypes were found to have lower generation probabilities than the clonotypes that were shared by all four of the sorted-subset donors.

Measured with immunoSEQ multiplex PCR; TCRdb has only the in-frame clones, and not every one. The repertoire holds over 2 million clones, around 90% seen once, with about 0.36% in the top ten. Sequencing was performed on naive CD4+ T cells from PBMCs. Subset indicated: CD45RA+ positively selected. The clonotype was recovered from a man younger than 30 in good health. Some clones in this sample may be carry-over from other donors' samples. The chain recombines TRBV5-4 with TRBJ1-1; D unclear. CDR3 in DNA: TGTGCCAGCAGCTTTCCAGGAGAGTACACTGAAGCTTTCTTT. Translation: CASSFPGEYTEAFF.